A selection of T cell receptor beta chains follows, all from one sample in a study of T cells in Graves' hyperthyroidism and ophthalmopathy. TCRdb reprocessed the multiplex PCR reads with MiXCR, giving one entry per CDR3 protein. The table records roughly 560,000 distinct CDR3 sequences, roughly 14% of them present only once. Sequencing was done on a sample of blood. These receptors all stem from a woman in her forties with Graves' ophthalmopathy. CDR3s include the opening cysteine and the closing phenylalanine or tryptophan. The D gene is left open where the match is weak. A row's size may be missing; if present it is once, few, many or a size class.

cdr3_nt: TGCAGTGCTCTCATGGACGGTTATGGCTACACCTTC; cdr3_aa: CSALMDGYGYTF; v_call: TRBV20-1; clone_size: many; d_call: NA; j_call: TRBJ1-2
cdr3_nt: TGTGCCAGCAGCTTAATAGTGGGACTTGTCTACAAGCAGTACTTC; cdr3_aa: CASSLIVGLVYKQYF; v_call: TRBV12-3/TRBV12-4; clone_size: NA; d_call: NA; j_call: TRBJ2-7
cdr3_nt: TGTGCCAGCAGATCCGGGACATATAATTCACCCCTCCACTTT; cdr3_aa: CASRSGTYNSPLHF; v_call: TRBV28; clone_size: few; d_call: NA; j_call: TRBJ1-6
cdr3_nt: TGTGCCAGCAGCTCCCGACAGGGAAGCAATCAGCCCCAGCATTTT; cdr3_aa: CASSSRQGSNQPQHF; v_call: TRBV7-4; clone_size: many; d_call: TRBD1; j_call: TRBJ1-5
cdr3_nt: TGCGCCAGCAGCTTGGACGGACAGGGACGCGAGCAGTACTTC; cdr3_aa: CASSLDGQGREQYF; v_call: TRBV5-1; clone_size: NA; d_call: TRBD1; j_call: TRBJ2-7
cdr3_nt: TGTGCCAGCAGCTTAGCGTACGACGAGCAGTACTTC; cdr3_aa: CASSLAYDEQYF; v_call: TRBV7-2; clone_size: NA; d_call: NA; j_call: TRBJ2-7
cdr3_nt: TGCGCCAGCAGCCTCCGGACCCTGAACACCGGGGAGCTGTTTTTT; cdr3_aa: CASSLRTLNTGELFF; v_call: TRBV4-3; clone_size: NA; d_call: NA; j_call: TRBJ2-2
cdr3_nt: TGTGCCACCAGCAGAGATGGCGGGATACCCCGCGAGCAGTACTTC; cdr3_aa: CATSRDGGIPREQYF; v_call: TRBV15; clone_size: many; d_call: NA; j_call: TRBJ2-7
cdr3_nt: TGTGCCATCACGGGAAACTCTGGAAACACCATATATTTT; cdr3_aa: CAITGNSGNTIYF; v_call: TRBV10-3; clone_size: many; d_call: NA; j_call: TRBJ1-3
cdr3_nt: TGCGCCAGCTCCCTAGCGGGAGGCCCAACTTCCTACGAGCAGTACTTC; cdr3_aa: CASSLAGGPTSYEQYF; v_call: TRBV5-1; clone_size: NA; d_call: TRBD2; j_call: TRBJ2-7
cdr3_nt: TGCAGTGCTAACGGGCAACGGGGGGAGGGACAGTACCAAGAGACCCAGTACTTC; cdr3_aa: CSANGQRGEGQYQETQYF; v_call: TRBV20-1; clone_size: many; d_call: NA; j_call: TRBJ2-5
cdr3_nt: TGCGCCAGCAGCTTGTGGATCGGGAACGGGGGTGAGCAGTACTTC; cdr3_aa: CASSLWIGNGGEQYF; v_call: TRBV5-1; clone_size: few; d_call: NA; j_call: TRBJ2-7
cdr3_nt: TGTGCCAGCAGTTTTGGGGGACGGGCCCGGCAGTACTTC; cdr3_aa: CASSFGGRARQYF; v_call: TRBV28; clone_size: NA; d_call: NA; j_call: TRBJ2-7
cdr3_nt: TGTGCCAGCAGGACAGGGGGTAAATTTTATGGCTACACCTTC; cdr3_aa: CASRTGGKFYGYTF; v_call: TRBV6-1; clone_size: many; d_call: TRBD1; j_call: TRBJ1-2
cdr3_nt: TGTGCCAGCAGCTACTTCATGGGGGAGAGGGAGGAGCTGTTTTTT; cdr3_aa: CASSYFMGEREELFF; v_call: TRBV2; clone_size: many; d_call: NA; j_call: TRBJ2-2
cdr3_nt: TGTGCCAGCAGCATGCGGGAAACGGGACGGGGGGTCCAGCCCCAGCATTTT; cdr3_aa: CASSMRETGRGVQPQHF; v_call: TRBV6-2/TRBV6-3; clone_size: many; d_call: NA; j_call: TRBJ1-5
cdr3_nt: TGTGCCAGCAGTTGGACAGGACCCTCTGGAAACACCATATATTTT; cdr3_aa: CASSWTGPSGNTIYF; v_call: TRBV7-9; clone_size: few; d_call: TRBD1; j_call: TRBJ1-3
cdr3_nt: TGTGCCAGCAGGCAAGTGGCGGACACCGGGGAGCTGTTTTTT; cdr3_aa: CASRQVADTGELFF; v_call: TRBV27; clone_size: few; d_call: NA; j_call: TRBJ2-2